This passage covers 28 T cell receptor beta chains from one sample sequenced in a study of a mutant IDH1 vaccine in newly diagnosed glioma. The time point here: week 35, safety follow-up. Doses consisted of 300 ug of mutant IDH1 20-mer peptide each, paired with topical imiquimod. The table came from immunoSEQ multiplex PCR; TCRdb's copy has only in-frame clones and leaves some out. Among fewer than 30,000 clones listed, less than 90% were seen once. These receptors have no known antigen. The source material was PBMCs, sampled from a glioma patient whose treatment included an IDH1 peptide vaccine. The receptor source for this set is a man younger than 40 with glioma.

This chain joins TRBV18 and TRBJ1-2; 7 nucleotides line up with TRBD1. CDR1 KGHSH and CDR2 LQKENI come from the germline V gene. The CDR3 loop spans 17 amino acids. J lost 3 bases, V lost 0 bases, and 10 bases had no gene match. CDR3 sequence (DNA): TGTGCCAGCTCACCACCTGACAGGGATGGAAGGTACTATGGCTACACCTTC. Its protein is CASSPPDRDGRYYGYTF.

The chain joins TRBV27 to TRBJ2-5; 14 bases map to TRBD2. There are 16 residues in the CDR3. Germline V gives CDR1 MNHEY, CDR2 SMNVEV (reference sequence). The junction had 7 bases not matched to a gene; V was cut back by 5 bases and J by 5 bases. The CDR3 is CASSPRLAGGLETQYF. The DNA for the CDR3 is TGTGCCAGCAGTCCAAGACTAGCGGGGGGGCTTGAGACCCAGTACTTC.

The CDR3 DNA is TGTGCCAGCTTGGCAGGTGGCACAGATACGCAGTATTTT. Translating it yields CASLAGGTDTQYF. This chain links TRBV5-6 with TRBJ2-3; D gene uncertain. The CDR3 has 13 amino acids. With 7 bases removed from V and 1 base from J, the gap between germline ends came to 10 bases. Germline V lookup: CDR1 SGHDT, CDR2 YYEEEE.

This chain links TRBV7-9 with TRBJ2-3, with a tentative D call TRBD2 (6 bases). Germline loops: CDR1 SEHNR, CDR2 FQNEAQ (reference sequence). V lost 1 base, J lost 0 bases, and 11 bases lay in between. This CDR3 has 16 residues. CDR3 residues: CASSLVRGFSTDTQYF. CDR3 bases: TGTGCCAGCAGCTTAGTCCGGGGGTTCAGCACAGATACGCAGTATTTT.

The chain employs TRBV27 and TRBJ2-7; 8 bases fit TRBD1. The V segment lost 6 bases and the J segment 2 bases; nucleotides outside the gene matches: 6. Germline V CDR1 and CDR2: MNHEY, SMNVEV (reference sequence). The CDR3 is made up of 14 amino acids. The CDR3 bases are TGTGCCAGCAGCGCGGACAGGGACCCCTACGAGCAGTACTTC. Its protein product is CASSADRDPYEQYF.

The chain uses TRBV5-4 and TRBJ2-7; 10 positions match TRBD1. The germline CDR1 and CDR2 sequences are SGHNT and YYREEE (reference sequence). This CDR3 is built from 15 residues. J gave up 0 bases and V 4 bases, and 4 bases lay outside the gene matches. The CDR3 coding sequence is TGTGCCAGCAGCCCGCGGACAGGGGGCTCCTACGAGCAGTACTTC. As protein: CASSPRTGGSYEQYF.

This chain joins TRBV4-1 and TRBJ1-4, with TRBD1 identical over 8 bases. With 5 bases clipped from V and 7 bases from J, the junction kept 9 bases outside the gene matches. This CDR3 is 15 amino acids long. Germline V gene data show CDR1 as MGHRA and CDR2 as YSYEKL. The CDR3 DNA follows: TGCGCCAGCAGCTTAAGGGTCCAGGGGGCTGAAAAACTGTTTTTT. It is translated as CASSLRVQGAEKLFF.

This chain joins TRBV29-1 and TRBJ2-7; D remains unclear. CDR3 size: 13 residues. The germline gives CDR1 SQVTM, CDR2 ANQGSEA. V was pared by 2 bases and J by 3 bases, with 11 bases between. CDR3 coding DNA: TGCAGCGTTGAAATCCTTTCCGGCTACGAGCAGTACTTC. As protein: CSVEILSGYEQYF.

The rearrangement links TRBV6-6 to TRBJ1-1, with D possibly being TRBD1 (5 bases). V gave up 6 bases and J gave up 3 bases, with 20 bases separating them. Germline CDR1 is MNHNY and CDR2 is SVGAGI (reference sequence). The CDR3 loop spans 16 amino acids. CDR3 nucleotides: TGTGCCAGCAGAAGAACGGGGTTTGGGACTGACACTGAAGCTTTCTTT. It codes for CASRRTGFGTDTEAFF.

In its sample, this clone was seen once. The chain couples TRBV29-1 to TRBJ2-5, with D perhaps TRBD1 (6 bases). The CDR3 length is 16 residues. The V end was cut by 1 base, the J end by 1 base, with 16 bases between. The germline V gene encodes CDR1 SQVTM and CDR2 ANQGSEA. In DNA, the CDR3 is TGCAGCGTTGAAGTAAGGCGACTGGGGGCCCAAGAGACCCAGTACTTC. Protein sequence: CSVEVRRLGAQETQYF.

The CDR3 region is CASGTGQGRVTDTQYF. DNA for the CDR3: TGTGCCAGCGGAACGGGACAGGGAAGAGTGACAGATACGCAGTATTTT. V gene TRBV9 combines with J gene TRBJ2-3; the match to TRBD1 covers 9 bases. Trimming at V came to 7 bases and at J to 3 bases, leaving 12 bases not matched to a gene. The CDR3 is 16 residues long. CDR1 is SGDLS, CDR2 YYNGEE, per germline.

This clone has more than one count but fewer than ten. The chain uses TRBV5-1 and TRBJ1-1; D unclear. V gave up 0 bases and J gave up 4 bases, with 7 bases separating them. From germline, CDR1 is SGHRS and CDR2 YFSETQ. CDR3 size: 13 residues. As DNA, the CDR3 is TGCGCCAGCAGCTTGGTGGGCCTCACTGAAGCTTTCTTT. This gives the protein CASSLVGLTEAFF. Drawing the rest from reference TRBV5-1 and TRBJ1-1, the complete variable domain is KAGVTQTPRYLIKTRGQQVTLSCSPISGHRSVSWYQQTPGQGLQFLFEYFSETQRNKGNFPGRFSGRQFSNSRSEMNVSTLELGDSALYLCASSLVGLTEAFFGQGTRLTVV.

The CDR3 here is CASSRDSTNEKLFF. Written as DNA, the CDR3 is TGTGCCAGCTCACGGGACAGTACTAATGAAAAACTGTTTTTT. The rearrangement links TRBV18 to TRBJ1-4, with 7 bases that match TRBD1. Germline V CDR1 and CDR2: KGHSH, LQKENI. The CDR3 sequence is 14 residues long. J lost 2 bases, V lost 4 bases, and 1 base had no gene match.

The CDR3 DNA follows: TGTGCCAGTACCTCCCGGGTAGGGAACACTGAAGCTTTCTTT. It codes for CASTSRVGNTEAFF. V and J are TRBV2 and TRBJ1-1, with D uncertain. The germline V and J ends were trimmed by 9 bases and 1 base, with 15 bases remaining between them. Per germline, CDR1 SNHLY and CDR2 FYNNEI. The CDR3 extends over 14 amino acids. Together with reference TRBV2 and TRBJ1-1, the CDR3 gives the full variable domain: EPEVTQTPSHQVTQMGQEVILRCVPISNHLYFYWYRQILGQKVEFLVSFYNNEISEKSEIFDDQFSVERPDGSNFTLKIRSTKLEDSAMYFCASTSRVGNTEAFFGQGTRLTVV.

The chain is built from TRBV30 and TRBJ2-1, with TRBD2 matching over 11 bases. This CDR3 is built from 15 residues. Germline-derived CDR1 and CDR2 are GTSNPN and SVGIG (reference sequence). The ends lost 5 bases at V and 7 bases at J; junction bases unmatched: 10. The CDR3 loop reads CAWLPGSSGRNEQFF. In DNA form, the CDR3 reads TGTGCCTGGCTCCCTGGGTCTAGCGGGAGGAATGAGCAGTTCTTC.

The gene calls are TRBV28 and TRBJ2-3; 7 bases match TRBD1. The germline CDR1 and CDR2 sequences are MDHEN and SYDVKM. The V segment lost 7 bases and the J segment 2 bases; nucleotides outside the gene matches: 12. The CDR3 is made up of 16 amino acids. The CDR3 DNA follows: TGTGCCAGCACCCCTAGAACAGGGGCAGCCACAGATACGCAGTATTTT. It yields the protein CASTPRTGAATDTQYF.

The chain carries TRBV30 and TRBJ2-7, with 7 bases that match TRBD2. The CDR3 is 14 amino acids. Germline CDR1 reads GTSNPN; CDR2 reads SVGIG (reference sequence). Losses at the gene ends were 1 base for V and 0 bases for J; bases not matched to a gene: 3. The CDR3 reads CAWSAGGSSYEQYF. The CDR3 bases are TGTGCCTGGAGTGCCGGGGGGAGCTCCTACGAGCAGTACTTC.

The chain uses TRBV6-6 and TRBJ2-1, with D maybe TRBD2 (5 bases). CDR1 is MNHNY and CDR2 is SVGAGI in the germline V gene (reference sequence). The CDR3 is made up of 14 amino acids. Trimming removed 2 bases at V and 10 bases at J, with 15 bases between. The CDR3 protein is CASSYLPSGEEQFF. The DNA for the CDR3 is TGTGCCAGCAGTTACCTGCCCTCCGGGGAGGAGCAGTTCTTC.

The rearrangement links TRBV4-2 to TRBJ2-2; possible D gene TRBD2, 6 bases. This CDR3 contains 18 residues. Deletions cut 0 bases from V and 2 bases from J, with 16 bases between. The germline V gene has CDR1 LGHNA and CDR2 YNFKEQ. This chain's CDR3 is CASSQDSLLALNTGELFF. The CDR3 coding sequence is TGTGCCAGCAGCCAAGATTCTCTGCTAGCGCTAAACACCGGGGAGCTGTTTTTT.

V usage is TRBV10-3 and J usage is TRBJ1-2; D gene unclear. The CDR3 covers 11 residues. Germline CDR1 is ENHRY and CDR2 is SYGVKD. V dropped 5 bases and J dropped 7 bases, with 8 bases sitting between them. The CDR3 sequence: CAISWEGGYTF. The CDR3 DNA reads as TGTGCCATCAGTTGGGAGGGTGGCTACACCTTC.

A single count supports this clone. The chain employs TRBV6-1 and TRBJ2-1; 9 nucleotides agree with TRBD1. Trimming removed 1 base from V and 2 bases from J; junction bases left unmatched: 3. CDR3 length equals 16 residues. The germline V gene has CDR1 MNHNS and CDR2 SASEGT. DNA of the CDR3: TGTGCCAGCAGTGAAGTCGGGACAGGGACCTACAATGAGCAGTTCTTC. Its protein product is CASSEVGTGTYNEQFF.

CDR3 nucleotides: TGTGCCAGCAGTGAAGCAATGCTGAACGCTTTCTTT. It translates to CASSEAMLNAFF. The chain carries TRBV6-1 and TRBJ1-1; no clear D. Trimming pared 0 bases from V and 11 bases from J, leaving 10 bases between. CDR3 size: 12 residues. CDR1 and CDR2 from the germline V gene are MNHNS and SASEGT.

In nucleotides, the CDR3 is TGTGCCAGCAGGTCACAAGCGCTAGCTTTCTTT. Translating gives CASRSQALAFF. The chain carries TRBV6-5 and TRBJ1-1; no reliable D call. Germline values: CDR1 MNHEY, CDR2 SVGAGI. The CDR3 is 11 amino acids. The ends were cut back, 6 bases at V and 10 bases at J, with 12 bases in the middle.

The gene calls are TRBV10-3 and TRBJ1-2; D possibly corresponds to TRBD1 (5 bases). Per germline, CDR1 ENHRY and CDR2 SYGVKD. The CDR3 consists of 13 residues. V was cut by 2 bases and J by 8 bases, with 12 bases left in between. For the CDR3, the DNA is TGTGCCATCAGTGAGAGGGGCCTCGAGGGCTACACCTTC. This encodes CAISERGLEGYTF.

This chain connects TRBV19 to TRBJ1-1; D is unresolved. This CDR3 is 13 amino acids long. In germline, CDR1 is LNHDA, CDR2 SQIVND (reference sequence). V shed 3 bases and J shed 1 base, with 6 bases lying between them. The CDR3 region is CASSMTQNTEAFF. CDR3 coding DNA: TGTGCCAGTAGTATGACCCAGAACACTGAAGCTTTCTTT.

The chain combines TRBV4-1 with TRBJ2-6, with D uncertain. Trimming left V 7 bases short and J 4 bases short, with 11 bases between. This CDR3 comprises 14 residues. Germline CDR1 reads MGHRA; CDR2 reads YSYEKL. CDR3 protein: CASMNADGANVLTF. The CDR3 DNA reads TGCGCCAGCATGAACGCAGACGGGGCCAACGTCCTGACTTTC.

The rearrangement joins TRBV5-1 to TRBJ2-5, with D tentatively TRBD1 (5 bases). Looked up from germline, CDR1 is SGHRS and CDR2 is YFSETQ. This CDR3 is 15 amino acids long. Trimming took 4 bases from V and 0 from J, leaving 13 bases between them. DNA of the CDR3: TGCGCCAGCAGCCCCCATCAGGGTAACCAAGAGACCCAGTACTTC. It codes for CASSPHQGNQETQYF. The variable domain in full, with the rest retrieved from reference TRBV5-1 and TRBJ2-5, is KAGVTQTPRYLIKTRGQQVTLSCSPISGHRSVSWYQQTPGQGLQFLFEYFSETQRNKGNFPGRFSGRQFSNSRSEMNVSTLELGDSALYLCASSPHQGNQETQYFGPGTRLLVL.

The chain uses TRBV19 and TRBJ2-5; TRBD1 is a possible D gene (5 bases). Per germline, CDR1 LNHDA and CDR2 SQIVND (reference sequence). CDR3 size: 13 residues. V was clipped by 10 bases and J by 1 base, with 13 bases between them. The CDR3 reads CATARTIQETQYF. The CDR3 bases are TGTGCCACAGCCCGGACAATCCAAGAGACCCAGTACTTC.